Presented here are 9 T cell receptor beta chains from one specimen sequenced in a study of beta chain features in type 1 diabetes. The study reverse transcribed the entire isolated RNA, so it sequenced expressed TCRB transcripts. Generated by immunoSEQ multiplex PCR, the TCRdb table keeps only in-frame clones and is missing some. Of roughly 140,000 clones in the sample, approximately 8.1% are singletons; the top ten hold almost 0.65%. Sequencing was carried out using central memory CD4+ T cells from blood. Every receptor here comes from a man between 18 and 29 years old in good health.

This chain connects TRBV7-3 to TRBJ2-5; possibly TRBD2 for D (6 bases). The germline CDR1 and CDR2 sequences are SGHTA and FQGTGA. V lost 6 bases and J 5 bases, leaving 7 bases between the germline ends. The CDR3 has 11 residues. The CDR3 loop reads CASRSGETQYF. The CDR3 region has the DNA TGTGCCAGCAGGAGCGGGGAGACCCAGTACTTC. The complete variable domain, with remaining parts taken from reference TRBV7-3 and TRBJ2-5, reads GAGVSQTPSNKVTEKGKYVELRCDPISGHTALYWYRQSLGQGPEFLIYFQGTGAADDSGLPNDRFFAVRPEGSVSTLKIQRTERGDSAVYLCASRSGETQYFGPGTRLLVL.

This clone came up a few times. The chain employs TRBV4-3 and TRBJ2-2; 9 nucleotides align to TRBD2. J was trimmed by 7 bases and V by 5 bases; bases with no gene match: 8. The CDR3 contains 15 residues. Germline V CDR1 and CDR2: LGHNA, YSLEER. The CDR3 DNA reads as TGCGCCAGCAGCTTAGGGACTAGCCGGGGCGGGGAGCTGTTTTTT. Translation: CASSLGTSRGGELFF.

This clone has just a few counts. The V and J genes are TRBV7-2 and TRBJ1-2, with 7 bases matching TRBD1. The CDR3 length is 15 residues. CDR1 is SGHTA and CDR2 is FQGNSA in the germline V gene. V was clipped by 2 bases and J by 1 base; unmatched bases: 4. CDR3 in DNA: TGTGCCAGCAGCTTAACAGGGGTGCTTAACTATGGCTACACCTTC. It yields the protein CASSLTGVLNYGYTF.

This clone has only a few counts. The V and J genes are TRBV28 and TRBJ1-2, with 8 bases lining up with TRBD1. Trimming removed 7 bases from V and 1 base from J; junction bases left unmatched: 11. Germline loops: CDR1 MDHEN, CDR2 SYDVKM. This CDR3 is built from 16 residues. The CDR3 here is CASNDRGAQNNYGYTF. CDR3 nucleotides: TGTGCCAGCAACGACAGGGGAGCGCAGAATAACTATGGCTACACCTTC.

Ten or more counts support this clone. Additional DNA sequences in this sample encode the identical CDR3. The V call is TRBV27, the J call TRBJ1-4, with TRBD1 as a possible D gene (5 bases). Germline assignment: CDR1 MNHEY and CDR2 SMNVEV (reference sequence). Trimming removed 3 bases from V and 7 bases from J, with 9 bases in between. The CDR3 totals 13 residues. The CDR3 DNA sequence: TGTGCCAGCAGTTTTTCAGGGTTTGAAAAACTGTTTTTT. Protein product: CASSFSGFEKLFF.

There are a few counts of this clone. DNA of the CDR3: TGTGCCATCAGTCGGACAGGAGCTGATAGGGCTAACTATGGCTACACCTTC. As protein: CAISRTGADRANYGYTF. The chain combines TRBV10-3 with TRBJ1-2; 7 nucleotides line up with TRBD1. J was trimmed by 0 bases and V by 5 bases; bases with no gene match: 12. Looked up from germline, CDR1 is ENHRY and CDR2 is SYGVKD. The CDR3 totals 17 residues.

This clone came up a few times. This sequence joins TRBV5-6 and TRBJ2-7, with 7 bases aligning to TRBD1. Germline V CDR1 and CDR2: SGHDT, YYEEEE. Trimming took 0 bases from V and 6 from J; bases not matched to a gene: 6. The CDR3 has 14 residues. The CDR3 DNA follows: TGTGCCAGCAGCTTGGCCGGGACAGTGGGCGAGCAGTACTTC. It encodes CASSLAGTVGEQYF.

This clone was counted a few times. The chain couples TRBV7-8 to TRBJ2-7; D perhaps matches TRBD2 (6 bases). V shed 1 base and J shed 2 bases, with 12 bases lying between them. Germline V gene sequence: CDR1 SGHVS, CDR2 FQNEAQ. This CDR3 is built from 15 residues. The CDR3 nucleotides read TGTGCCAGCAGCTTAGGGGTAGGAGGGGCCTACGAGCAGTACTTC. Translating gives CASSLGVGGAYEQYF. The whole variable domain, remainder taken from reference TRBV7-8 and TRBJ2-7, is GAGVSQSPRYKVAKRGQDVALRCDPISGHVSLFWYQQALGQGPEFLTYFQNEAQLDKSGLPSDRFFAERPEGSVSTLKIQRTQQEDSAVYLCASSLGVGGAYEQYFGPGTRLTVT.

This clone was observed a handful of times. The V gene is TRBV10-2, the J gene TRBJ2-7; TRBD1 matches 7 bases. The CDR3 has 16 residues. V trimming: 2 bases; J trimming: 1 base; junction bases outside the gene matches: 8. The germline V gene encodes CDR1 WSHSY and CDR2 SAAADI. The CDR3 DNA reads as TGCGCCAGCAGTGAGATTGATACAGGGGCATCCTACGAGCAGTACTTC. Its protein is CASSEIDTGASYEQYF.